The 7 T cell receptor beta chains given below trace back to one sample, sequenced in a study of naive and memory T cell subsets. Study results and caveats: Especially in CD8 cells, naive repertoires contained a few larger clonotypes, possibly CD45RA-re-expressing memory cells.

An equimolar mix of two oligonucleotides served as the beta constant-region primer for TRBC1 and TRBC2. Ligated cDNA was amplified by four rounds of PCR with nested alpha and beta constant-region primers and SP2. TCRdb called the UMI-ligation and nested PCR reads again in MiXCR, with one record for every CDR3 protein. The data hold around 160,000 distinct CDR3 sequences, with over 20% observed a single time. No antigens are known for them. The sample consisted of naive CD4+ T cells from blood. The source is a human donor in good health.

This clonotype has just a few counts. The J gene is TRBJ2-1, the V gene TRBV6-6; D perhaps matches TRBD2 (5 bases). Trimming left V 2 bases short and J 8 bases short, with 13 bases between. The CDR3 is made up of 14 amino acids. Germline loops: CDR1 MNHNY, CDR2 SVGAGI (reference sequence). The CDR3 protein is CASSYALAVDEQFF. The CDR3 nucleotides read TGTGCCAGCAGTTACGCTCTAGCTGTGGATGAGCAGTTCTTC.

This clonotype was picked up a small number of times. The rearrangement uses TRBV15 and TRBJ2-1; TRBD1 aligns across 8 bases. Germline assignment: CDR1 LNHNV and CDR2 YYDKDF (reference sequence). The CDR3 covers 16 residues. V dropped 4 bases and J dropped 4; count of bases not matched to a gene: 9. The DNA for the CDR3 is TGTGCCACCAGCAATACAAGACAGGGGATTTACAATGAGCAGTTCTTC. It specifies CATSNTRQGIYNEQFF.

This clonotype has just a few counts. The V gene is TRBV5-1, the J gene TRBJ2-1, with a tentative D call TRBD2 (5 bases). Germline values: CDR1 SGHRS, CDR2 YFSETQ. Trimming took 0 bases from V and 2 from J, leaving 12 bases between them. The CDR3 is 16 amino acids. CDR3 in DNA: TGCGCCAGCAGCTTGGCGTTAGCGATTGCCTACAATGAGCAGTTCTTC. Amino acid sequence: CASSLALAIAYNEQFF.

The CDR3 spells CSASTGVGANVLTF. The CDR3 bases are TGCAGTGCAAGCACAGGGGTCGGGGCCAACGTCCTGACTTTC. The chain links TRBV20-1 to TRBJ2-6, with TRBD1 matching 7 bases. CDR1 and CDR2 (germline): DFQATT, SNEGSKA (reference sequence). This CDR3 has 14 residues. The junction had 6 bases not matched to a gene; V was cut back by 6 bases and J by 4 bases.

This clonotype was picked up many times. The V and J genes are TRBV20-1 and TRBJ1-2; the D is unclear. V lost 0 bases and J 4 bases, leaving 15 bases between the germline ends. The CDR3 totals 15 residues. Germline CDR1 and CDR2: DFQATT and SNEGSKA (reference sequence). CDR3 region: CSARDSGRLAYGYTF. CDR3 DNA: TGCAGTGCTAGAGATAGTGGAAGGTTGGCCTATGGCTACACCTTC.

This clonotype was counted ten times or more. This chain uses TRBV12-3 or TRBV12-4 with TRBJ2-3; unclear D gene. Trimming left V 0 bases short and J 4 bases short, with 5 bases between. The CDR3 sequence is 13 residues long. The DNA for the CDR3 is TGTGCCAGCAGTTTAGCCGGGCCAGATACGCAGTATTTT. Its translation: CASSLAGPDTQYF.

This clonotype showed up just a few times. The CDR3 coding sequence is TGTGCCAGCTCATCCAACAGGTACAATGAGCAGTTCTTC. It codes for CASSSNRYNEQFF. The gene calls are TRBV18 and TRBJ2-1, with a weak D call TRBD1 (5 bases). This CDR3 has 13 amino acids. V lost 5 bases and J lost 4, with 9 bases in between. Germline loops: CDR1 KGHSH, CDR2 LQKENI. Full variable domain (rest looked up from reference TRBV18 and TRBJ2-1): NAGVMQNPRHLVRRRGQEARLRCSPMKGHSHVYWYRQLPEEGLKFMVYLQKENIIDESGMPKERFSAEFPKEGPSILRIQQVVRGDSAAYFCASSSNRYNEQFFGPGTRLTVL.